What follows is one TCR beta chain and its context. CDR1 LGHDT and CDR2 YNNKEL come from the germline V gene (reference sequence). The CDR3 is 16 amino acids. Trimming took 2 bases from V and 8 from J; bases not matched to a gene: 10. In the original workflow: Using reference gene primer amplification, nucleated cell counts were estimated. Clones were read by immunoSEQ multiplex PCR, and TCRdb kept only the in-frame ones, dropping some. The DNA was the basis for D and trimming; V, J and clone size are from that table. The sample has about 74,000 clones, over 75% seen once; the top ten hold roughly 30%. This entry belongs to a study of blood T cell repertoires in COVID-19.

This receptor was taken from a woman aged 80 or over with active or convalescent COVID-19. What was sequenced was peripheral blood. This chain uses TRBV3-1 (or the pseudogene TRBV3-2) with TRBJ2-1; 9 bases align to TRBD1. This CDR3 is CASSQRTGEGTDEQFF. Here the CDR3 DNA reads TGTGCCAGCAGCCAACGGACAGGGGAAGGGACTGATGAGCAGTTCTTC.